The rows below give T cell receptor beta chains drawn from one sample of a study of shared clonotypes between healthy human individuals. Profiling relied on immunoSEQ multiplex PCR, and the TCRdb table lists in-frame clones only, not all of them. The data show millions of clones, about 92% seen once. The sequencing sample was made of naive CD4+ T cells from PBMCs. The origin of the receptors is a man younger than 35 in good health. Some clones in this sample may be carry-over from other donors' samples. Each CDR3 is given with its conserved first and last residue. Fields, in order: CDR3 length, J gene, V gene, CDR3 protein.

cdr3_length: 14
j_call: TRBJ2-5
v_call: TRBV11-3
cdr3_aa: CASSLGEGQETQYF

cdr3_length: 16
j_call: TRBJ2-3
v_call: TRBV7-9
cdr3_aa: CASSLESLPSTDTQYF

cdr3_length: 16
j_call: TRBJ1-1
v_call: TRBV7-8
cdr3_aa: CASSLARAKFDTEAFF

cdr3_length: 15
j_call: TRBJ1-3
v_call: TRBV5-5
cdr3_aa: CASSLAGLGGNTIYF

cdr3_length: 15
j_call: TRBJ2-2
v_call: TRBV7-7
cdr3_aa: CASSLGTSGTGELFF

cdr3_length: 13
j_call: TRBJ2-5
v_call: TRBV11-2
cdr3_aa: CASSSRGQETQYF

cdr3_length: 14
j_call: TRBJ1-1
v_call: TRBV6-6
cdr3_aa: CASRDSGGNTEAFF

cdr3_length: 13
j_call: TRBJ1-1
v_call: TRBV5-1
cdr3_aa: CASSAGLNTEAFF

cdr3_length: 14
j_call: TRBJ1-5
v_call: TRBV28
cdr3_aa: CASSPSGGNQPQHF

cdr3_length: 12
j_call: TRBJ2-7
v_call: TRBV18
cdr3_aa: CASSPANYEQYF

cdr3_length: 15
j_call: TRBJ1-1
v_call: TRBV5-1
cdr3_aa: CASNPTGTTNTEAFF

cdr3_length: 11
j_call: TRBJ2-1
v_call: TRBV5-1
cdr3_aa: CASSSDYEQFF

cdr3_length: 15
j_call: TRBJ1-2
v_call: TRBV4-2
cdr3_aa: CASSQYDRLDYGYTF

cdr3_length: 12
j_call: TRBJ2-3
v_call: TRBV29-1
cdr3_aa: CSVEDSTDTQYF

cdr3_length: 16
j_call: TRBJ1-2
v_call: TRBV28
cdr3_aa: CASSLKWDRGGYGYTF

cdr3_length: 14
j_call: TRBJ2-3
v_call: TRBV28
cdr3_aa: CASSLLGGEDTQYF

cdr3_length: 16
j_call: TRBJ2-2
v_call: TRBV15
cdr3_aa: CATTSPWTGGSGELFF

cdr3_length: 12
j_call: TRBJ2-7
v_call: TRBV29-1
cdr3_aa: CSVARVNYEQYF

cdr3_length: 13
j_call: TRBJ2-7
v_call: TRBV14
cdr3_aa: CASSPMGPGEQYF

cdr3_length: 16
j_call: TRBJ2-3
v_call: TRBV27
cdr3_aa: CASTTIRTTSTDTQYF

cdr3_length: 15
j_call: TRBJ2-1
v_call: TRBV7-3
cdr3_aa: CASSLLGQDYNEQFF

cdr3_length: 13
j_call: TRBJ2-7
v_call: TRBV28
cdr3_aa: CASAPGQGGKQYF

cdr3_length: 14
j_call: TRBJ1-4
v_call: TRBV5-6
cdr3_aa: CASSGRATNEKLFF

cdr3_length: 13
j_call: TRBJ2-3
v_call: TRBV5-1
cdr3_aa: CASSSPPGERQYF

cdr3_length: 15
j_call: TRBJ2-7
v_call: TRBV4-1
cdr3_aa: CASSQDVREGPGQYF